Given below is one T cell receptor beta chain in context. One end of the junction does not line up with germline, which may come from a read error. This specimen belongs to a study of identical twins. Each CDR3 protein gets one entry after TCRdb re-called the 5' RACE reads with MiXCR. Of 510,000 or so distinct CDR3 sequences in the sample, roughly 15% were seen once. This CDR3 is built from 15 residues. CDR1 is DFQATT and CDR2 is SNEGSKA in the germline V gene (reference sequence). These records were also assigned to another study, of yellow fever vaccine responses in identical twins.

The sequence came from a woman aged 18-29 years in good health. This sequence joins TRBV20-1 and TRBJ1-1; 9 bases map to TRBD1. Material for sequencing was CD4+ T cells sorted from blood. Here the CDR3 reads CSARPRTGVPTEASF. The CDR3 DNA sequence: TGCAGTGCTAGACCCCGGACAGGGGTCCCCACTGAAGCTTCCTTT.